The 8 T cell receptor beta chains in this list originate from one sample, sequenced in a study of T cells in Graves' hyperthyroidism and ophthalmopathy. The TCR beta CDR3 regions underwent amplification using RNA transcripts as the source. The HTBI primer set was used in a first-round RT-PCR of the TCR CDR3. TCRdb used MiXCR to reprocess the multiplex PCR reads, holding one entry per CDR3 protein. Here the sample spans 500,000 to 800,000 distinct CDR3 sequences, more than 14% being singletons. What was sequenced was blood. These receptor sequences come from a woman aged 45 to 65 with Graves' ophthalmopathy.

CDR3 residues: CATSDLGGRDQETQYF. CDR3 bases: TGTGCCACCAGTGATTTGGGGGGCCGCGACCAAGAGACCCAGTACTTC. The V and J genes are TRBV24-1 and TRBJ2-5, with a weak D call TRBD1 (6 bases). The CDR3 covers 16 residues. V was pared by 0 bases and J by 0 bases, with 10 bases between. Germline V gives CDR1 KGHDR, CDR2 SFDVKD.

On this clonotype: Germline is not matched at one junction end, which may reflect a read error. The chain employs TRBV7-9 and TRBJ1-1; 10 nucleotides line up with TRBD1. The CDR3 loop spans 15 amino acids. Germline V gene sequence: CDR1 SEHNR, CDR2 FQNEAQ (reference sequence). Here the CDR3 reads CTSSERQGASTEAFF. The CDR3 DNA reads TGTACCAGCAGCGAAAGACAGGGGGCATCAACTGAAGCTTTCTTT.

This clonotype was seen ten or more times. The J gene is TRBJ2-7, the V gene TRBV28; TRBD2 matches at 9 bases. Germline CDR1 is MDHEN and CDR2 is SYDVKM. This CDR3 region has 13 residues. After removal of 6 bases from V and 4 bases from J, the junction contained 4 bases not matched to a gene. The chain's CDR3 is CASSRLAEYEQYF. CDR3 bases: TGTGCCAGCAGCAGACTAGCGGAGTACGAGCAGTACTTC. Drawing the rest from reference TRBV28 and TRBJ2-7, the complete variable domain is DVKVTQSSRYLVKRTGEKVFLECVQDMDHENMFWYRQDPGLGLRLIYFSYDVKMKEKGDIPEGYSVSREKKERFSLILESASTNQTSMYLCASSRLAEYEQYFGPGTRLTVT.

The chain employs TRBV19 and TRBJ2-3; D is uncertain. In germline, CDR1 is LNHDA, CDR2 SQIVND (reference sequence). The CDR3 spans 15 residues. V was clipped by 3 bases and J by 1 base, with 11 bases between them. CDR3 in DNA: TGTGCCAGTAGTATTGGTAAATCGGGCACAGATACGCAGTATTTT. It yields the protein CASSIGKSGTDTQYF.

The rearrangement uses TRBV7-3 and TRBJ2-5; no definite D call. The V end was cut by 3 bases, the J end by 2 bases, with 7 bases between. Germline V CDR1 and CDR2: SGHTA, FQGTGA. The length of the CDR3 is 13 residues. The CDR3 loop reads CASSFDFQETQYF. The CDR3 DNA reads as TGTGCCAGCAGCTTCGACTTTCAAGAGACCCAGTACTTC.

This clonotype has a count of ten or more. This chain connects TRBV14 to TRBJ1-1; TRBD1 might be the D (5 bases). The CDR3 extends over 15 amino acids. V was clipped by 2 bases and J by 0 bases, with 10 bases between them. Per germline, CDR1 SGHDN and CDR2 FVKESK. The CDR3 nucleotides are TGTGCCAGCAGCCAACAGGGACGGATGAACACTGAAGCTTTCTTT. Residues: CASSQQGRMNTEAFF.

The sample holds many counts of this clonotype. The rearrangement uses TRBV20-1 and TRBJ2-1, with 11 bases matching TRBD2. The CDR3 is 16 residues long. Trimming cost V 3 bases and J 7 bases; bases outside gene matches: 11. Germline assignment: CDR1 DFQATT and CDR2 SNEGSKA (reference sequence). The chain's CDR3 is CSASGFTSGSRNEQFF. In DNA form, the CDR3 reads TGCAGTGCTAGCGGCTTTACTAGCGGGAGTAGGAATGAGCAGTTCTTC.

This clonotype has only one observation. It may be a read error: a sequence one base away is much more abundant. The rearrangement links TRBV15 to TRBJ2-1, with 13 bases identical to TRBD2. CDR1 and CDR2 from the germline V gene are LNHNV and YYDKDF (reference sequence). This CDR3 has 16 residues. CDR3 nucleotides: TGTGCCACCAGCAGAGTAGACGGACTAGCGGGAGTTGAGCGGTTCTTC. As protein: CATSRVDGLAGVERFF.